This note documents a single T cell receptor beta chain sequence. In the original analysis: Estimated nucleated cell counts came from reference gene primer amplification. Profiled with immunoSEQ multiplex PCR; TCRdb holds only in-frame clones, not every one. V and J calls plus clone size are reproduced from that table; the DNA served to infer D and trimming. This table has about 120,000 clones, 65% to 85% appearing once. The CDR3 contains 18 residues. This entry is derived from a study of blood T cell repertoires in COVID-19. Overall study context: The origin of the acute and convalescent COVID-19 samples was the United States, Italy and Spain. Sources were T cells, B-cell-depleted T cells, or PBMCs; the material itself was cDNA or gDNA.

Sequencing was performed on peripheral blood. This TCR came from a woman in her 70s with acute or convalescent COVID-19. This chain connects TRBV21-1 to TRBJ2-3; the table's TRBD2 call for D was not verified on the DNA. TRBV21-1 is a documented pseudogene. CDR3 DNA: TGTGCCAGCCCTAAAAGTCTAGTAAGGCTAGCGGGAGAAGATACGCAGTATTTT. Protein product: CASPKSLVRLAGEDTQYF.